This TCR beta chain stems from a study of blood T cell repertoires in COVID-19. Study information: COVID-19 samples collected from the United States, Italy and Spain covered acute and convalescent phases. Sources were T cells, B-cell-depleted T cells, or PBMCs; the material itself was cDNA or gDNA.

Source study methods: Reference gene primer amplification gave estimated nucleated cell counts. Method: immunoSEQ multiplex PCR; TCRdb's copy keeps in-frame clones and lacks some. V and J calls and clone size follow that table, whereas D and trimming were derived from the DNA. This repertoire shows fewer than 250,000 clones, approximately 91% found once; its top ten account for 0.55% to 0.75%. The CDR3 runs 18 residues. V dropped 3 bases and J dropped 1; count of bases not matched to a gene: 10. The germline V gene has CDR1 SGDLS and CDR2 YYNGEE. The sample comprised peripheral blood. The chain recombines TRBV9 with TRBJ1-3; 10 bases map to TRBD1. This clonotype was sampled from a man between 40 and 49 years old with acute or convalescent COVID-19. This chain's CDR3 is CASSATSGTGVSGNTIYF. The CDR3 nucleotides are TGTGCCAGCAGCGCAACCTCCGGGACAGGGGTTTCTGGAAACACCATATATTTT.